The 15 T cell receptor beta chains given below trace back to one sample, sequenced in a study of T cell clusters in autoimmune cytopenias. TRB rearrangements were amplified by touch-down multiplex PCR with mixed TRB-A/B primers. TCRdb re-analyzed the multiplex PCR reads; it lists each CDR3 protein once, without DNA. With 11,000 or so distinct CDR3 sequences in the sample, the ten largest clones hold about a quarter. Each sample's input was around 250 ng genomic DNA, 30,000 to 45,000 genome equivalents. This sample also appeared in a second study, on T cell repertoires in aging, cancer and after chemotherapy.

Specimen: peripheral blood. The origin of the receptors is a human donor in good health.

This clonotype is classed as medium-sized by frequency. J is TRBJ2-1 and V is TRBV29-1; there is no DNA to check the TCRdb D call of TRBD2. This CDR3 contains 14 residues. The germline gives CDR1 SQVTM, CDR2 ANQGSEA. The CDR3 here is CSVELVGPLNEQFF.

The V call is TRBV13, the J call TRBJ1-1; TCRdb outputs TRBD1, but without DNA this stays unchecked. The CDR3 length is 16 residues. In germline, CDR1 is PRHDT, CDR2 FYEKMQ (reference sequence). Here the CDR3 reads CASSLRQGFFPSEAFF.

This chain's CDR3 is CASSSVRGASTDTQYF. This rearrangement joins TRBV19 to TRBJ2-3; checking the TCRdb D call of TRBD1 is not possible without DNA. Germline CDR1 is LNHDA and CDR2 is SQIVND (reference sequence). This CDR3 contains 16 residues. Full variable domain (missing parts from reference TRBV19 and TRBJ2-3): DGGITQSPKYLFRKEGQNVTLSCEQNLNHDAMYWYRQDPGQGLRLIYYSQIVNDFQKGDIAEGYSVSREKKESFPLTVTSAQKNPTAFYLCASSSVRGASTDTQYFGPGTRLTVL.

According to its frequency, this clonotype is medium-sized. The rearrangement joins TRBV29-1 to TRBJ1-1. The germline CDR1 and CDR2 sequences are SQVTM and ANQGSEA. The CDR3 contains 15 residues. This chain's CDR3 is CSVVAGRIMNTEAFF.

Considering frequency, this clonotype is medium-sized (0.01 to 0.1%). V usage is TRBV5-6 and J usage is TRBJ2-2. From germline, CDR1 is SGHDT and CDR2 YYEEEE. This CDR3 has 14 amino acids. CDR3 sequence reads: CASSWGRRTGELFF.

This chain connects TRBV19 to TRBJ2-5; the TRBD1 assignment by TCRdb is unverifiable without DNA. CDR1 and CDR2 (germline): LNHDA, SQIVND (reference sequence). The CDR3 is 14 amino acids. The CDR3 loop reads CASKPTAGTETQYF. Combining the CDR3 with reference TRBV19 and TRBJ2-5 gives the whole variable domain DGGITQSPKYLFRKEGQNVTLSCEQNLNHDAMYWYRQDPGQGLRLIYYSQIVNDFQKGDIAEGYSVSREKKESFPLTVTSAQKNPTAFYLCASKPTAGTETQYFGPGTRLLVL.

This clonotype is medium-sized by frequency. The chain links TRBV5-6 to TRBJ1-5; the TRBD1 assignment by TCRdb is unverifiable without DNA. Germline V gene sequence: CDR1 SGHDT, CDR2 YYEEEE. This CDR3 is 16 amino acids long. CDR3 amino acids: CASSYSPGQGHQPQHF.

The rearrangement links TRBV5-3 to TRBJ2-1. TRBV5-3 is classed as an ORF, of uncertain function. CDR3 size: 13 residues. The CDR3 loop reads CASSWDRVNEQFF.

The CDR3 here is CASSTGTYNYNEQFF. The chain has TRBV19 and TRBJ2-1; checking the TCRdb D call of TRBD1 is not possible without DNA. The germline gives CDR1 LNHDA, CDR2 SQIVND (reference sequence). CDR3 length equals 15 residues.

CDR3: CSAVAGAGEQYF. The rearrangement joins TRBV20-1 to TRBJ2-7; TCRdb selects TRBD2, and the lack of DNA leaves this call unchecked. The CDR3 has 12 amino acids. CDR1 and CDR2 (germline): DFQATT, SNEGSKA (reference sequence).

This chain uses TRBV6-5 with TRBJ2-5; as DNA is missing, the TRBD2 call by TCRdb cannot be tested. Looked up from germline, CDR1 is MNHEY and CDR2 is SVGAGI. The CDR3 covers 15 residues. CDR3 residues: CASSLVPGLQETQYF.

This clonotype is identified as medium-sized from frequency. The V call is TRBV19, the J call TRBJ2-1; the D call of TRBD1 rests on TCRdb alone, since no DNA is present to check it. From germline, CDR1 is LNHDA and CDR2 SQIVND (reference sequence). The CDR3 covers 17 residues. CDR3 protein: CASRDGGGTGSYNEQFF.

The chain couples TRBV11-1 to TRBJ2-1; TCRdb names TRBD2, which stays unverified in the absence of DNA. In germline, CDR1 is SGHAT, CDR2 FQDESV (reference sequence). This CDR3 has 15 residues. CDR3 amino acids: CASSLLAGSYNEQFF.

The gene calls are TRBV6-1 and TRBJ2-2; the TCRdb D gene call, TRBD2, has no DNA to confirm it. Germline CDR1 is MNHNS and CDR2 is SASEGT. The CDR3 has 14 amino acids. This CDR3 reads CASSPGPVTGELFF.

The chain combines TRBV12-3 or TRBV12-4 with TRBJ2-3; lacking DNA, the TRBD2 call made by TCRdb goes unchecked. The CDR3 is 16 amino acids. The CDR3 is CASSRWTSGGPNTQYF.